This T cell receptor (beta chain) was sequenced in a study of shared clonotypes between healthy human individuals. Study summary: There were three CD4 naive, three CD4 memory, two CD8 naive and one CD8 memory plates per donor.

Turning to this clone: Its target is not known.

Study-level points and caveats: The study found lower generation probabilities in non-shared clonotypes than in those shared by all four donors. Clonotype sharing among donors was expected to depend on sequencing depth.

Per the original methods: ImmunoSEQ only sent back junction sequences with no quality scores, so filtering was done differently. Produced via immunoSEQ multiplex PCR; TCRdb's table is partial and in-frame only. V and J calls and clone size are given by that table; D and trimming were obtained from the DNA. The sample gives about 2.4 million clones, around nine tenths of which show up once; around 0.15% is in the top ten. V dropped 6 bases and J dropped 0 bases, with 18 bases sitting between them. From germline, CDR1 is MDHEN and CDR2 SYDVKM. The CDR3 is 18 residues long. This chain uses TRBV28 with TRBJ2-6; D is uncertain. The TCR sequence derives from a man between 18 and 29 years old in good health. Sequenced material: naive CD4+ T cells sorted from blood. Subset: CD45RA+ positively selected. CDR3 nucleotide sequence: TGTGCCAGCAGCTCGGGCCTTTTCCCCTCCTCTGGGGCCAACGTCCTGACTTTC. This translates into CASSSGLFPSSGANVLTF.